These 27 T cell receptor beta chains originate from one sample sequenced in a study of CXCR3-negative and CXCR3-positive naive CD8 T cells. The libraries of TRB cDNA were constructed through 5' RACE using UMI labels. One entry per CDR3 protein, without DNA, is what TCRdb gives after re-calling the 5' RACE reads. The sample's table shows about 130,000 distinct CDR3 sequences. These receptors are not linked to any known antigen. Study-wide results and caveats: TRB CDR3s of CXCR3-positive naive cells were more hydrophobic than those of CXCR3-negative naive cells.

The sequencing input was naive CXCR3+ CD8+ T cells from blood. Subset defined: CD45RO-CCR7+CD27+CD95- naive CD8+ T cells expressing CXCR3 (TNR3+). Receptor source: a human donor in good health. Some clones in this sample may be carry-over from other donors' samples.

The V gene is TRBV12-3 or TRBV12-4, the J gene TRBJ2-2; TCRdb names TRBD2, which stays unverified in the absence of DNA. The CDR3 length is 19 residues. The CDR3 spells CASSQAPGLAGPNTGELFF.

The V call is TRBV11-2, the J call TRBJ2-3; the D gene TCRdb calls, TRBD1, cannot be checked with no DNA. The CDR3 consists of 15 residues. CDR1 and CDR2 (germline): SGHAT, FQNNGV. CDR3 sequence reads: CASSLRGASTDTQYF.

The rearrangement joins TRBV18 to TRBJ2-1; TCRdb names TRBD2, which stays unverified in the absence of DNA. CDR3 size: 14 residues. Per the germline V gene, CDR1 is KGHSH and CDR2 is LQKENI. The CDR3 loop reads CASSPPLAGHEQFF.

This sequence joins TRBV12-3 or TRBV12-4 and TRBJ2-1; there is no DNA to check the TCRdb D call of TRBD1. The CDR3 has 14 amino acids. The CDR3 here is CASSFDSGSREQFF.

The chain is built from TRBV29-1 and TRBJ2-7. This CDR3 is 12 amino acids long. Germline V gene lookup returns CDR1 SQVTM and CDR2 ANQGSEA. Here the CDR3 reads CSVEGSDYEQYF.

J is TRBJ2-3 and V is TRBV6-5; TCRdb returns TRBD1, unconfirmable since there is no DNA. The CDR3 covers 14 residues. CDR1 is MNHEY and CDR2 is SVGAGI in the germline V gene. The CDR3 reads CASSYDRVTDTQYF.

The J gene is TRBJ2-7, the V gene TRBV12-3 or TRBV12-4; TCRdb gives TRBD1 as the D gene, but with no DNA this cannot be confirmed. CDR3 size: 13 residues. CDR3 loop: CASSTPPGDEQYF.

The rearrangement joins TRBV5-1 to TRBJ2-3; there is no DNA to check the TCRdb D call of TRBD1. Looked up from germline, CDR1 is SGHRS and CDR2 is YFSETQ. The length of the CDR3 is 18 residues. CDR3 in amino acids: CASSPTEEGAGTWDTQYF. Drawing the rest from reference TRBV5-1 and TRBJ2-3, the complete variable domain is KAGVTQTPRYLIKTRGQQVTLSCSPISGHRSVSWYQQTPGQGLQFLFEYFSETQRNKGNFPGRFSGRQFSNSRSEMNVSTLELGDSALYLCASSPTEEGAGTWDTQYFGPGTRLTVL.

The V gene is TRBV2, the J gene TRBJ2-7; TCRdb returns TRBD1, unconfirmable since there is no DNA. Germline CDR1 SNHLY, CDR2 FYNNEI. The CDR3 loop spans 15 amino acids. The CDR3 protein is CASSEGPGAAYEQYF.

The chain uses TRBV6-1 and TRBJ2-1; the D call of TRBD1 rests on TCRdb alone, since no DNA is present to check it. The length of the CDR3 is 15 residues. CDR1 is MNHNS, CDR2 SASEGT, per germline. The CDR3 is CASNIDRGLYNEQFF.

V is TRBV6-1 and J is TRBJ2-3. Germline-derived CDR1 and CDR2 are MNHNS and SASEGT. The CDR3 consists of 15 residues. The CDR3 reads CASSEPLTSTDTQYF.

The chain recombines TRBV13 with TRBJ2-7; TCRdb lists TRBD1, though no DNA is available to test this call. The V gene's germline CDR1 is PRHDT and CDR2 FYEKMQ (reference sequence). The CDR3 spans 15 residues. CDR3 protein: CASSLEGTGPYEQYF.

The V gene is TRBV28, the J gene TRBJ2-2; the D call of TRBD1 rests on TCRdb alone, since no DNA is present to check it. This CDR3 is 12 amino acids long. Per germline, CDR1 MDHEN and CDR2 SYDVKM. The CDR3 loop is CASTPGFGELFF. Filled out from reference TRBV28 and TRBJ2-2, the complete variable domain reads DVKVTQSSRYLVKRTGEKVFLECVQDMDHENMFWYRQDPGLGLRLIYFSYDVKMKEKGDIPEGYSVSREKKERFSLILESASTNQTSMYLCASTPGFGELFFGEGSRLTVL.

This chain's CDR3 is CASSYSEAGQPQHF. V and J are TRBV6-2 or TRBV6-3 and TRBJ1-5. CDR1 is MNHEY, CDR2 SVGEGT, per germline. The CDR3 spans 14 residues.

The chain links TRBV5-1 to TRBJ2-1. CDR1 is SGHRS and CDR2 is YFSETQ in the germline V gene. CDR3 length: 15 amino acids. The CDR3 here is CASSAEKVLYNEQFF.

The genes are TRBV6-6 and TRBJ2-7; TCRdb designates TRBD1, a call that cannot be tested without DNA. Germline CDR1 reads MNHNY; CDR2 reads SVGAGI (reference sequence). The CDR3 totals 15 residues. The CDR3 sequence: CASSFGQGVLYEQYF.

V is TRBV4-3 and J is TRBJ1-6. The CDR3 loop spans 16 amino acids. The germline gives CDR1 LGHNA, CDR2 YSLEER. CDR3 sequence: CASSQAFWSDNSPLHF.

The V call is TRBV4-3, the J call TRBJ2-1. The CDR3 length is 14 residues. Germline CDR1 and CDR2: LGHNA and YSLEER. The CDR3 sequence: CASSQDGDHNEQFF.

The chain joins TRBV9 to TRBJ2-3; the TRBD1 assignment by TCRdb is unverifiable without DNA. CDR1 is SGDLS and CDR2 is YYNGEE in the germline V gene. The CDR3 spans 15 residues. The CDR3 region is CASSVAPGVTDTQYF.

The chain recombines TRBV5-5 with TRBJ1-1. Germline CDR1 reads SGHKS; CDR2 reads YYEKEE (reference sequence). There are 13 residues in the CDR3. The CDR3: CASSFYRNTEAFF.

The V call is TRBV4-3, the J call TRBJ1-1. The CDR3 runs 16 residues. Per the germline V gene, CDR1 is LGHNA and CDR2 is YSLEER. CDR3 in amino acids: CASSQDSTAWNTEAFF.

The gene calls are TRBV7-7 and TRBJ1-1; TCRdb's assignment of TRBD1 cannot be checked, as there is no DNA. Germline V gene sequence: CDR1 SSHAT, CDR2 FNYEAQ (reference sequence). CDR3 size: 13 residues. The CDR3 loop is CASNLARGTEAFF.

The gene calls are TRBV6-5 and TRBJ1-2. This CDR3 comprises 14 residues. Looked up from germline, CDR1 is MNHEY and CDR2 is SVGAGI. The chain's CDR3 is CASSRPDYKDGYTF.

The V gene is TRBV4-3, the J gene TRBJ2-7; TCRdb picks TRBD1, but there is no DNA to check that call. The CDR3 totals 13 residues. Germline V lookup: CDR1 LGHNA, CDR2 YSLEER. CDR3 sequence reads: CASSQDDYREQYF.

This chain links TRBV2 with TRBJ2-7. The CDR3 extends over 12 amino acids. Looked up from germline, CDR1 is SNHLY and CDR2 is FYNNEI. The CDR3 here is CASSGSSYEQYF.

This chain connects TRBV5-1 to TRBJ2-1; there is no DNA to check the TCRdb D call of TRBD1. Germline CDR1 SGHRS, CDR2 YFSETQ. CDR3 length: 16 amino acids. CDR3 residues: CASSLRGGGSYNEQFF.

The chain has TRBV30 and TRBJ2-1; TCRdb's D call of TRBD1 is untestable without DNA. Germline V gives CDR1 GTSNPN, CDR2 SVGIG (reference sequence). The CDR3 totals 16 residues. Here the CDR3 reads CAWSESGASSYNEQFF.